These T cell receptor beta chains were read from a single sample in a study of T cell responses to AZD1222 COVID-19 vaccine. Clones were read by immunoSEQ multiplex PCR, and TCRdb kept only the in-frame ones, dropping some. The sample lists more than 70,000 clones, around 93% occurring once. Source: peripheral blood, taken 28 days after the second AZD1222 dose. These receptors were taken from an adult who received the AZD1222 COVID-19 vaccine. The CDR3 runs from the conserved cysteine through the conserved F or W. Fields, in order: J gene, V gene, clone size, D gene, CDR3 DNA, CDR3 protein. A D gene is named only where the DNA matches it firmly. Size tells how often a clone was seen (once, few, many) or the class of an expanded clone, and some rows leave it out.

j_call: TRBJ2-4; v_call: TRBV29-1; clone_size: -; d_call: -; cdr3_nt: TGCAGCGTTCCCGGCCCAGTTGGGGGCATTCAGTACTTC; cdr3_aa: CSVPGPVGGIQYF
j_call: TRBJ2-7; v_call: TRBV21-1; clone_size: -; d_call: -; cdr3_nt: TGTGCCAGCAGCACTTACAACTTAACCTACGAGCAGTACTTC; cdr3_aa: CASSTYNLTYEQYF
j_call: TRBJ2-7; v_call: TRBV19; clone_size: once; d_call: -; cdr3_nt: TGTGCCAGTAGTATCGGGATGGGTAGTTCCTACGAGCAGTACTTC; cdr3_aa: CASSIGMGSSYEQYF
j_call: TRBJ1-1; v_call: TRBV2; clone_size: -; d_call: -; cdr3_nt: TGTGCCTCGGAGCGACAGGCAGGGAGGGGCACTGAAGCTTTCTTT; cdr3_aa: CASERQAGRGTEAFF
j_call: TRBJ2-7; v_call: TRBV4-1; clone_size: once; d_call: -; cdr3_nt: TGCGCCAGCAGCCAAGATGCGGGTCGCGAGCAGTACTTC; cdr3_aa: CASSQDAGREQYF
j_call: TRBJ1-2; v_call: TRBV28; clone_size: few; d_call: -; cdr3_nt: TGTGCCAGCAGCCCGGGACAACGGGGCTACACCTTC; cdr3_aa: CASSPGQRGYTF
j_call: TRBJ1-3; v_call: TRBV5-4; clone_size: -; d_call: -; cdr3_nt: TGTGCCAGCAGCTCGGAAAGGGGAAACACCATATATTTT; cdr3_aa: CASSSERGNTIYF
j_call: TRBJ1-1; v_call: TRBV7-9; clone_size: -; d_call: -; cdr3_nt: TGTGCCAGCAGCTTTGGAGGTGAAAACACTGAAGCTTTCTTT; cdr3_aa: CASSFGGENTEAFF
j_call: TRBJ2-1; v_call: TRBV6-4; clone_size: -; d_call: -; cdr3_nt: TGTGCCAGCAGCGGGAGTTTTTCTTCCGGTGAGCAGTTCTTC; cdr3_aa: CASSGSFSSGEQFF
j_call: TRBJ2-5; v_call: TRBV4-1; clone_size: -; d_call: -; cdr3_nt: TGCGCCAGCAGCCAAGATCCCACCCATCAAGAGACCCAGTACTTC; cdr3_aa: CASSQDPTHQETQYF
j_call: TRBJ1-1; v_call: TRBV12-5; clone_size: few; d_call: TRBD1; cdr3_nt: TGTGCTAGTGCCGCTTCGACAGGGTCTGAAGCTTTCTTT; cdr3_aa: CASAASTGSEAFF
j_call: TRBJ2-1; v_call: TRBV19; clone_size: -; d_call: TRBD2; cdr3_nt: TGTGCCAGTAGGTTAACCCCAGGACTAGCGGAGCCCTACAATGAGCAGTTCTTC; cdr3_aa: CASRLTPGLAEPYNEQFF
j_call: TRBJ2-1; v_call: TRBV7-2; clone_size: -; d_call: -; cdr3_nt: TGTGCCAGCAGCTCCAGGGAAGATGAGCAGTTCTTC; cdr3_aa: CASSSREDEQFF
j_call: TRBJ1-1; v_call: TRBV5-1; clone_size: -; d_call: TRBD1; cdr3_nt: TGCGCCAGCAGCGGCCGGGACAGTTTGAACACTGAAGCTTTCTTT; cdr3_aa: CASSGRDSLNTEAFF
j_call: TRBJ2-2; v_call: TRBV28; clone_size: -; d_call: TRBD2; cdr3_nt: TGTGCCAGCAGTTTGGGAGGCGGGAGGGCCGGCGGGGAGCTGTTTTTT; cdr3_aa: CASSLGGGRAGGELFF
j_call: TRBJ2-7; v_call: TRBV28; clone_size: -; d_call: TRBD1; cdr3_nt: TGTGCCAGCATGGGACAGGCCTACGAGCAGTACTTC; cdr3_aa: CASMGQAYEQYF
j_call: TRBJ1-2; v_call: TRBV24-1; clone_size: -; d_call: TRBD1; cdr3_nt: TGTGCCACCAGTGATCCAGGACAGGGGGCGAATGGCTACACCTTC; cdr3_aa: CATSDPGQGANGYTF
j_call: TRBJ2-2; v_call: TRBV5-1; clone_size: -; d_call: TRBD2; cdr3_nt: TGCGCCAGCGGATCGGGACTAGCGGGACCCGGGGAGCTGTTTTTT; cdr3_aa: CASGSGLAGPGELFF
j_call: TRBJ2-3; v_call: TRBV5-1; clone_size: -; d_call: -; cdr3_nt: TGCGCCAGCAGCCGAACATTTTTGCGCGGGGATACGCAGTATTTT; cdr3_aa: CASSRTFLRGDTQYF
j_call: TRBJ2-4; v_call: TRBV25-1; clone_size: few; d_call: TRBD1; cdr3_nt: TGTGCCAGCACAGAAGGAACAGGGGAAGGTTTGACCAAAAACATTCAGTACTTC; cdr3_aa: CASTEGTGEGLTKNIQYF
j_call: TRBJ2-7; v_call: TRBV14; clone_size: -; d_call: -; cdr3_nt: TGTGCCAGCAGCCAATTCGACGGGGACTCCTACGAGCAGTACTTC; cdr3_aa: CASSQFDGDSYEQYF
j_call: TRBJ2-7; v_call: TRBV2; clone_size: once; d_call: TRBD1; cdr3_nt: TGTGCCAGCAGTGAAGGGACAGGTAACAGGGAGCAGTACTTC; cdr3_aa: CASSEGTGNREQYF
j_call: TRBJ2-3; v_call: TRBV5-4; clone_size: -; d_call: TRBD2; cdr3_nt: TGTGCCAGCAGCTTGGGACTAGCGGGCGATACGCAGTATTTT; cdr3_aa: CASSLGLAGDTQYF
j_call: TRBJ1-6; v_call: TRBV6-5; clone_size: -; d_call: -; cdr3_nt: TGTGCCAGCAGTCGACAGACAGTTAATTCACCCCTCCACTTT; cdr3_aa: CASSRQTVNSPLHF
j_call: TRBJ2-7; v_call: TRBV19; clone_size: -; d_call: TRBD2; cdr3_nt: TGTGCCAGTAGTGTTAGCGGGAGCCTCTCCTACGAGCAGTACTTC; cdr3_aa: CASSVSGSLSYEQYF
j_call: TRBJ1-6; v_call: TRBV5-4; clone_size: few; d_call: TRBD1; cdr3_nt: TGTGCCAGCAGCAAGGACCCGGGACAGAATTCACCCCTCCACTTT; cdr3_aa: CASSKDPGQNSPLHF
j_call: TRBJ2-2; v_call: TRBV4-2; clone_size: -; d_call: TRBD1; cdr3_nt: TGTGCCAGCGCTCAACAGGGGGCGGTCTACACCGGGGAGCTGTTTTTT; cdr3_aa: CASAQQGAVYTGELFF
j_call: TRBJ2-7; v_call: TRBV5-1; clone_size: -; d_call: TRBD2; cdr3_nt: TGCGCCAGCAGCCGGACTAGTGCCTACGAGCAGTACTTC; cdr3_aa: CASSRTSAYEQYF
j_call: TRBJ1-2; v_call: TRBV6-5; clone_size: -; d_call: TRBD1; cdr3_nt: TGTGCCAGCAGTAGGGGACAGAACTATGGCTACACCTTC; cdr3_aa: CASSRGQNYGYTF
j_call: TRBJ2-7; v_call: TRBV6-2/TRBV6-3; clone_size: -; d_call: TRBD1; cdr3_nt: TGTGCCAGCAGTTACTCGACAGGGTCGGAGCAGTACTTC; cdr3_aa: CASSYSTGSEQYF
j_call: TRBJ1-5; v_call: TRBV12-2; clone_size: -; d_call: -; cdr3_nt: TGTGCAAGTCGCTTAGGGGGGAAGGGGAACTTTGATCAGCCCCAGCATTTT; cdr3_aa: CASRLGGKGNFDQPQHF
j_call: TRBJ2-7; v_call: TRBV5-5; clone_size: -; d_call: -; cdr3_nt: TGTGCCAGCACTTTAGGGGTTATGGCCTACGAGCAGTACTTC; cdr3_aa: CASTLGVMAYEQYF
j_call: TRBJ1-4; v_call: TRBV4-1; clone_size: few; d_call: TRBD1; cdr3_nt: TGCGCCAGCAGCCAACCATACAGGGGGAACAATGAAAAACTGTTTTTT; cdr3_aa: CASSQPYRGNNEKLFF
j_call: TRBJ2-5; v_call: TRBV5-6; clone_size: -; d_call: -; cdr3_nt: TGTGCCAGCAGCCCCCGGGACTGGGAGACCCAGTACTTC; cdr3_aa: CASSPRDWETQYF
j_call: TRBJ2-1; v_call: TRBV10-3; clone_size: -; d_call: TRBD2; cdr3_nt: TGTGCCATGGCCCGGGAGGACTCCTACAATGAGCAGTTCTTC; cdr3_aa: CAMAREDSYNEQFF
j_call: TRBJ2-7; v_call: TRBV30; clone_size: -; d_call: -; cdr3_nt: TGTGCCTGGAGTATTTCTGGCGAGCAGTACTTC; cdr3_aa: CAWSISGEQYF